This T cell receptor beta chain was captured by sequencing in a study of blood T cell repertoires in COVID-19. Whole-study context: Nucleic acid was either cDNA or gDNA, and it came from T cells, B-cell-depleted T cells, or PBMCs.

Membership in each cohort depended on participant-reported clinical history. Two negative PCRs, clearance, or symptom resolution had been documented for recovered Cohort 3 donors. In the original workflow: Amplification of reference gene primers provided the estimated nucleated cell counts. Profiled with immunoSEQ multiplex PCR; TCRdb holds only in-frame clones, not every one. That table supplies the V and J calls and clone size; D and trimming were determined from the DNA. The table lists 200,000 to 250,000 clones, 88% of them singletons. Trimming cost V 5 bases and J 6 bases, with 17 bases left between them. This CDR3 is built from 14 residues. Germline lookup yields CDR1 SEHNR and CDR2 FQNEAQ (reference sequence).

This clonotype was obtained from a young woman who had recovered from COVID-19. The sample consisted of PBMCs or T cells enriched from blood (not recorded which). The chain carries TRBV7-9 and TRBJ2-7, with TRBD1 as a possible D gene (6 bases). The CDR3 DNA reads TGTGCCAGCAGCCAGCGACAGGTCCGTGGCGAGCAGTACTTC. It encodes CASSQRQVRGEQYF.